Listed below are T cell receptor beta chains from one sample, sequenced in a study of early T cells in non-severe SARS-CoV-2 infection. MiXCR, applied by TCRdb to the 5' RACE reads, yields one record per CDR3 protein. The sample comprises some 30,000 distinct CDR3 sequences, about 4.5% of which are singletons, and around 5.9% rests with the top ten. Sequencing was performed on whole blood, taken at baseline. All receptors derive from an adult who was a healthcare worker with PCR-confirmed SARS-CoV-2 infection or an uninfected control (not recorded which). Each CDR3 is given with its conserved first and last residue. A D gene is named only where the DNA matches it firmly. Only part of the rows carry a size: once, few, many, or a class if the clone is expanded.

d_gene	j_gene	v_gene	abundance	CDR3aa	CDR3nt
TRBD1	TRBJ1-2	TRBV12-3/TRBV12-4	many	CASSSGTGYHTF	TGTGCCAGCAGTTCCGGGACAGGCTATCACACCTTC
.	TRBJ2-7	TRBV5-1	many	CASSYVWGSEQYF	TGCGCCAGCAGCTACGTCTGGGGTAGTGAGCAGTACTTC
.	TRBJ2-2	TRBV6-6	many	CASSPSRSSGGELFF	TGTGCCAGCAGTCCCAGTCGGTCATCAGGCGGGGAGCTGTTTTTT
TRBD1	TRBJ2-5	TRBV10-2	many	CASSESGTGYYNQETQYF	TGCGCCAGCAGTGAGTCGGGGACAGGGTACTACAACCAAGAGACCCAGTACTTC
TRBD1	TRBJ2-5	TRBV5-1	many	CASTSGTGAGVETQYF	TGCGCCAGCACCTCAGGGACAGGGGCCGGCGTAGAGACCCAGTACTTC
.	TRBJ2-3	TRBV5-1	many	CASRISGTSTDTQYF	TGCGCCAGCCGGATTTCAGGAACAAGCACAGATACGCAGTATTTT
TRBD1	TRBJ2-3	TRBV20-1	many	CSANGQGQTDTQYF	TGCAGTGCTAACGGACAGGGGCAGACAGATACGCAGTATTTT
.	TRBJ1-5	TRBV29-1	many	CSVAAGVANQPQHF	TGCAGCGTTGCCGCGGGGGTCGCCAATCAGCCCCAGCATTTT
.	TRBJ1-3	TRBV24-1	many	CATSDKPGNTIYF	TGTGCCACCAGTGATAAACCTGGAAACACCATATATTTT
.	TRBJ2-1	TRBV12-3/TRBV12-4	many	CASSLVPGSGNEQFF	TGTGCCAGCAGTTTAGTCCCAGGGAGTGGCAATGAGCAGTTCTTC
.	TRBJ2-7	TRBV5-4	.	CASSQPTGPSEQYF	TGTGCCAGCAGCCAACCCACGGGCCCCAGCGAGCAGTACTTC
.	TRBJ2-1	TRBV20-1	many	CSATGVDNEQFF	TGCAGTGCCACTGGCGTGGACAATGAGCAGTTCTTC
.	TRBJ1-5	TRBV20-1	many	CSAGDSGVNQPQHF	TGCAGTGCGGGCGATTCAGGGGTCAATCAGCCCCAGCATTTT
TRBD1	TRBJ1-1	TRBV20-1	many	CSASPTGGRNTEAFF	TGCAGTGCTAGTCCGACAGGGGGAAGGAACACTGAAGCTTTCTTT
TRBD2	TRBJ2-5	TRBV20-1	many	CSAIKREDQETQYF	TGCAGTGCTATCAAGCGGGAGGACCAAGAGACCCAGTACTTC
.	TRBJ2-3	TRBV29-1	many	CSVEEVSTDTQYF	TGCAGCGTTGAGGAAGTTAGCACAGATACGCAGTATTTT
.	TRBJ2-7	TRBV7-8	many	CASSLVPTGKYEQYF	TGTGCCAGCAGCTTAGTTCCGACAGGCAAATACGAGCAGTACTTC
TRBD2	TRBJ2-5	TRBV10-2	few	CASSQASGLIKETQYF	TGCGCCAGCAGCCAGGCTAGCGGACTAATAAAAGAGACCCAGTACTTC
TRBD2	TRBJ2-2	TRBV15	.	CATSRDFRAGGGRSGELFF	TGTGCCACCAGCAGAGATTTTAGGGCGGGAGGCGGCCGTAGCGGGGAGCTGTTTTTT
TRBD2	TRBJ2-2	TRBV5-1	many	CASSLVVAGDLSGELFF	TGCGCCAGCAGCTTGGTGGTAGCGGGAGATCTATCCGGGGAGCTGTTTTTT
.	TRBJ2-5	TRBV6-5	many	CASSYSGTQETQYF	TGTGCCAGCAGTTACTCTGGGACCCAAGAGACCCAGTACTTC
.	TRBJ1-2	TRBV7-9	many	CASSFRESGGYTF	TGTGCCAGCAGCTTTAGGGAGAGTGGTGGCTACACCTTC
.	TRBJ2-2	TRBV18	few	CASSLPSLGGQSTGELFF	TGTGCCAGCTCACTTCCTTCACTTGGGGGCCAGAGCACCGGGGAGCTGTTTTTT
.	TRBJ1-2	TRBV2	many	CASSEAFTGGSGYTF	TGTGCCAGCAGTGAAGCATTTACCGGAGGTAGTGGCTACACCTTC
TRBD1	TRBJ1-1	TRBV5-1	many	CASSLGQGAGEAFF	TGCGCCAGCAGCTTGGGACAGGGGGCTGGTGAAGCTTTCTTT
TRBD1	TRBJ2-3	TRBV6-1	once	CASSLRDRASTDTQYF	TGTGCCAGCAGCCTCCGGGACAGGGCTAGCACAGATACGCAGTATTTT
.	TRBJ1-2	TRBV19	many	CASASTVAGNYGYTF	TGTGCCAGTGCCTCAACCGTGGCAGGGAACTATGGCTACACCTTC
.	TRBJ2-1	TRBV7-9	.	CASSPLLGGRSNEQFF	TGTGCCAGCAGCCCACTCCTGGGGGGGCGGAGTAATGAGCAGTTCTTC
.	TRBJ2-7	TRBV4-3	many	CASSQEFDEQYF	TGCGCCAGCAGCCAAGAGTTCGACGAGCAGTACTTC
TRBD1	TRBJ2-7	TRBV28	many	CASSFRDRGREQYF	TGTGCCAGCAGTTTCCGGGACAGGGGGCGTGAGCAGTACTTC
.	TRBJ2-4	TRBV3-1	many	CASSQSRIAKNIQYF	TGTGCCAGCAGCCAGAGCAGAATAGCCAAAAACATTCAGTACTTC
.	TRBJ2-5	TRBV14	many	CASSVTGAPKETQYF	TGTGCCAGCAGCGTAACGGGCGCACCGAAAGAGACCCAGTACTTC
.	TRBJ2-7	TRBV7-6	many	CASSLEFGGQYF	TGTGCCAGCAGCTTAGAATTTGGAGGGCAGTACTTC